This TCR beta chain stems from a study of CD8 T cells in ankylosing spondylitis. Study observations and caveats: Prior work had noted some motif variants in reactive arthritis blood and synovial fluid. Blood from ankylosing spondylitis patients appeared to carry a characteristic roughly eight-variant TCR beta motif.

This clonotype was seen only a few times. Antigen unknown. CDR1 is MNHEY and CDR2 is SMNVEV in the germline V gene (reference sequence). This CDR3 spans 14 amino acids. Trimming took 4 bases from V and 6 from J, leaving 15 bases between them. MiXCR was run by TCRdb on the 5' RACE reads, yielding one entry per CDR3 protein. The data hold around 770,000 distinct CDR3 sequences, with around 20% observed a single time. The chain joins TRBV27 to TRBJ1-1; weak D call: TRBD1 (5 bases). The TCR was taken from a male donor with ankylosing spondylitis. Sequencing was performed on blood, either unsorted or a sorted T cell fraction (not recorded which). The CDR3 region is CASSSPGLSAEAFF. The CDR3 coding sequence is TGTGCCAGCAGTTCCCCGGGGCTGTCGGCTGAAGCTTTCTTT.